Below are 5 T cell receptor beta chains sequenced from a single sample in a study of blood T cell repertoires in COVID-19. Here immunoSEQ multiplex PCR was the method, and the copy in TCRdb shows in-frame clones only, minus some. The sample holds some 250,000 clones, around 83% seen once. The source material was peripheral blood. Every receptor here comes from a man under 40 who had recovered from COVID-19.

The genes are TRBV11-2 and TRBJ2-4, with 9 nucleotides matching TRBD1. Trimming removed 5 bases from V and 0 bases from J; junction bases left unmatched: 8. The CDR3 has 17 residues. Germline V gene data show CDR1 as SGHAT and CDR2 as FQNNGV. CDR3 in amino acids: CASSPQGTGLAKNIQYF. In DNA, the CDR3 is TGTGCCAGCAGCCCACAGGGGACAGGGCTAGCCAAAAACATTCAGTACTTC.

The chain uses TRBV28 and TRBJ2-7, with TRBD1 matching over 9 bases. Germline loops: CDR1 MDHEN, CDR2 SYDVKM. After removal of 5 bases from V and 3 bases from J, the junction contained 2 bases not matched to a gene. The CDR3 is made up of 13 amino acids. This chain's CDR3 is CASSPTGGYEQYV. The CDR3 bases are TGTGCCAGCAGTCCGACAGGGGGCTACGAGCAGTACGTC.

This clone was detected ten times or more. The chain recombines TRBV7-9 with TRBJ1-2; no firm D call. The CDR3 length is 11 residues. V was trimmed by 8 bases and J by 6 bases, leaving 10 bases between them. Germline V gene lookup returns CDR1 SEHNR and CDR2 FQNEAQ (reference sequence). The CDR3 region is CASGSGNGYTF. CDR3 nucleotide sequence: TGTGCCAGCGGGTCGGGTAATGGCTACACCTTC.

The chain uses TRBV18 and TRBJ1-1; no reliable D call. CDR1 KGHSH and CDR2 LQKENI come from the germline V gene. Trimming left V 0 bases short and J 5 bases short, with 13 bases between. This CDR3 has 15 residues. The CDR3 loop is CASSPPSKEMTEAFF. CDR3 nucleotides: TGTGCCAGCTCACCACCTTCAAAGGAGATGACTGAAGCTTTCTTT.

This chain connects TRBV6-5 to TRBJ1-5; the D is unclear. The CDR3 runs to 15 residues. CDR1 MNHEY and CDR2 SVGAGI come from the germline V gene. Trimming shortened V by 6 bases and J by 0 bases, and 12 bases separated the two germline ends. The CDR3 spells CASRPVRDSNQPQHF. CDR3 in DNA: TGTGCCAGCAGACCCGTCCGAGATAGCAATCAGCCCCAGCATTTT.